This TCR beta chain was documented in a study of cytomegalovirus exposure and HLA in healthy donors. The CDR3 runs 15 residues. Unmatched junction bases numbered 14, after V lost 6 bases and J lost 6 bases. The germline gives CDR1 SEHNR, CDR2 FQNEAQ (reference sequence). Amplification used 60 Vbeta primers and 13 Jbeta primers. The repertoire was sequenced with immunoSEQ multiplex PCR; TCRdb's copy has only in-frame clones and lacks some. The table includes 120,000 to 150,000 clones, around three quarters detected once. V is TRBV7-9 and J is TRBJ2-7; 7 bases match TRBD1. This sequence originates from a woman between 40 and 55 years old in good health and CMV-seropositive. Sequencing used PBMCs. CDR3 sequence reads: CASRPKDRLGAEQYF. CDR3 sequence (DNA): TGTGCCAGCAGACCAAAGGACAGGTTGGGTGCCGAGCAGTACTTC.